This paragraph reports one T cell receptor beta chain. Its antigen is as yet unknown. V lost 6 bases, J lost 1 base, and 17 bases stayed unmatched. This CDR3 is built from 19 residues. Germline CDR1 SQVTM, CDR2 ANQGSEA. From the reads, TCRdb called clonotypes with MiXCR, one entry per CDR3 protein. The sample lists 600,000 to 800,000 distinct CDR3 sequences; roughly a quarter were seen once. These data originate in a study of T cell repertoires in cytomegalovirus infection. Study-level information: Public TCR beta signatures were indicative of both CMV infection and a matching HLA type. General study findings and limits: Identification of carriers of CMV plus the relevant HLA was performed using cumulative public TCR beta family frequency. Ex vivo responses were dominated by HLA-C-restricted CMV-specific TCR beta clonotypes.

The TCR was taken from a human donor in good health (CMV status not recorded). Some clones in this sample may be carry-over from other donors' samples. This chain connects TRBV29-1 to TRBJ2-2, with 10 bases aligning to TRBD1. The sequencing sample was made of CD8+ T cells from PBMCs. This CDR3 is CSVIDTLDRDRGNTGELFF. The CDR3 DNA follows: TGCAGCGTAATAGATACACTTGACCGGGACAGGGGGAACACCGGGGAGCTGTTTTTT.